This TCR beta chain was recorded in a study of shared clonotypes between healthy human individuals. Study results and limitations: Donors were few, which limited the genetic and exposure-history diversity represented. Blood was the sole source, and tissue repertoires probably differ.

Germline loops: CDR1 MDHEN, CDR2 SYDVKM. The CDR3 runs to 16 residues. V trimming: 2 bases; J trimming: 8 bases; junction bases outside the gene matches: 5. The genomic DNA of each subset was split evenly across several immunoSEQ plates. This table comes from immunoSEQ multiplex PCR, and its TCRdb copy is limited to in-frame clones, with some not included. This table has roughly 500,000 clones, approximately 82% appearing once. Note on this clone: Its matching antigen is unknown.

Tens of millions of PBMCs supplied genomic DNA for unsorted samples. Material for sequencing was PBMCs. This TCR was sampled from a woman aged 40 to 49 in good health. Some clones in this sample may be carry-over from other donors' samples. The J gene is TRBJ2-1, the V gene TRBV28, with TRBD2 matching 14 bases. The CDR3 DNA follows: TGTGCCAGCAGTTTAGGGACTAGCGGGAGTATATATGAGCAGTTCTTC. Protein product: CASSLGTSGSIYEQFF.